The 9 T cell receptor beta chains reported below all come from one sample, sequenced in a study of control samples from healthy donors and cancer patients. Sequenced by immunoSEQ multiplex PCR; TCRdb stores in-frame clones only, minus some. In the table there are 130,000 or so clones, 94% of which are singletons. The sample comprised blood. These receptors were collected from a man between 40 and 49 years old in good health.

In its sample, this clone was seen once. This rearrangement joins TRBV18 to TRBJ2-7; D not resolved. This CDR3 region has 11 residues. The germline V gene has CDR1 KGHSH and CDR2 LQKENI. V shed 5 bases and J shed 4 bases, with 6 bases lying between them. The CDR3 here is CASSLGYEQYF. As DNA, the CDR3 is TGTGCCAGCTCATTAGGGTACGAGCAGTACTTC.

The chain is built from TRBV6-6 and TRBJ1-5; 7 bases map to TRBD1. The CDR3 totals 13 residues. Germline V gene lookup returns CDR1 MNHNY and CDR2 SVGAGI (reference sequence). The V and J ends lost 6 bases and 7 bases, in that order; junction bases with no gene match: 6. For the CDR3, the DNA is TGTGCCAGCAGAGACAGGGAGGGACAGCCCCAGCATTTT. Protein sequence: CASRDREGQPQHF.

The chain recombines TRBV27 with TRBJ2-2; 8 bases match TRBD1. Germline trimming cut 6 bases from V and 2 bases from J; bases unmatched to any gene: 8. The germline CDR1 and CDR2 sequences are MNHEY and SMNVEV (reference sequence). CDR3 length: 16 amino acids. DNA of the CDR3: TGTGCCAGCAGATTTTACAGGGGGGCAAACACCGGGGAGCTGTTTTTT. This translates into CASRFYRGANTGELFF.

The CDR3 DNA is TGCGCCAGCAGTCAATCCCCACAGTATCCATCCGAGCAGTACTTC. This translates into CASSQSPQYPSEQYF. The chain joins TRBV23-1 to TRBJ2-7; D uncertain. TRBV23-1 is an ORF, and what it does is uncertain. Trimming took off 0 bases at V and 6 bases at J, with 15 bases between the two ends. This CDR3 spans 15 amino acids.

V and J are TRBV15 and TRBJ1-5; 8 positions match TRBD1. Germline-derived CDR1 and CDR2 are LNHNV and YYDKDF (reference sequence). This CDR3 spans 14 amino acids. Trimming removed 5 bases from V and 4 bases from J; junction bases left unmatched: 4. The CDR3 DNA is TGTGCCACCAGCGAGGGGACAGGTAATCAGCCCCAGCATTTT. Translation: CATSEGTGNQPQHF.

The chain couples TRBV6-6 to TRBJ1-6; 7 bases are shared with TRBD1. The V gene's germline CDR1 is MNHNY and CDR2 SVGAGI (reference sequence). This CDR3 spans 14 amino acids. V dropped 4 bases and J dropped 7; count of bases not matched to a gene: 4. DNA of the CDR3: TGTGCCAGCAGTTCAAGACAGGGCAATTCACCCCTCCACTTT. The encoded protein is CASSSRQGNSPLHF.

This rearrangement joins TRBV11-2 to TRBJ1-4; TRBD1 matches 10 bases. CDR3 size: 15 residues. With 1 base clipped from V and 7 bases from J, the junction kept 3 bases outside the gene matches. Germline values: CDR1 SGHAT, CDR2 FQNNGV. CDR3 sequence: CASSLGGTGVEKLFF. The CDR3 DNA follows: TGTGCCAGCAGCTTAGGGGGGACAGGGGTTGAAAAACTGTTTTTT.

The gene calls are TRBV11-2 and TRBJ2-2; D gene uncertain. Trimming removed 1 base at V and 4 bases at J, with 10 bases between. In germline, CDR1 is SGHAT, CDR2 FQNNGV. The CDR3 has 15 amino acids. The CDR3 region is CASSLGVSSTGELFF. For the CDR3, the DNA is TGTGCCAGCAGCTTAGGAGTATCGAGCACCGGGGAGCTGTTTTTT.

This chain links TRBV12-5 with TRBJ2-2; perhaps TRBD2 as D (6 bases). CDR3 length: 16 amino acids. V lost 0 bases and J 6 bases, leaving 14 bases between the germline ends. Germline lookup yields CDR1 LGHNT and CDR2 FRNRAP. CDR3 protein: CASGLVLTSIPGELFF. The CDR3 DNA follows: TGTGCTAGTGGTTTGGTACTCACTAGCATACCCGGGGAGCTGTTTTTT.